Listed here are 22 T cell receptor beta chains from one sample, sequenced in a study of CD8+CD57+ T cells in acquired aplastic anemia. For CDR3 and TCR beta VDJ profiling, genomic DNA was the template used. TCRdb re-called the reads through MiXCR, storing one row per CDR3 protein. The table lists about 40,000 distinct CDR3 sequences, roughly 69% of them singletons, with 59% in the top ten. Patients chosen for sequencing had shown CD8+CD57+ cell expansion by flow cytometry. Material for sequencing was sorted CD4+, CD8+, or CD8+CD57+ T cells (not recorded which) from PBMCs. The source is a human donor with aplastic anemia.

CDR3 nucleotide sequence: TGTGCCAGCAGTGAAGGGACTGGGAGCTCCTACGAGCAGTACTTC. Translated: CASSEGTGSSYEQYF. This rearrangement joins TRBV2 to TRBJ2-7; D perhaps matches TRBD2 (5 bases). Germline CDR1 reads SNHLY; CDR2 reads FYNNEI. This CDR3 is built from 15 residues. V was clipped by 1 base and J by 0 bases, with 10 bases between them.

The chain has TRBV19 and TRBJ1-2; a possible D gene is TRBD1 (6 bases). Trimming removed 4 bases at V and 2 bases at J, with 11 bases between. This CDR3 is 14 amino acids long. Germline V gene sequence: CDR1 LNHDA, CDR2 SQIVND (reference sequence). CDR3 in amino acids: CASSKSRGNYGYTF. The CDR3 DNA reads TGTGCCAGTAGTAAAAGCAGGGGCAACTATGGCTACACCTTC.

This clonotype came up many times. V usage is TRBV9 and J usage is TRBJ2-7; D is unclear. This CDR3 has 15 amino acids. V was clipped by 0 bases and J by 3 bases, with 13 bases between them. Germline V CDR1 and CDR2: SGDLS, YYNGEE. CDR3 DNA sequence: TGTGCCAGCAGCGTAGGTGCGGCTAGGGTCTACGAGCAGTACTTC. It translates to CASSVGAARVYEQYF. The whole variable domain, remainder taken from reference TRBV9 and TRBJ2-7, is DSGVTQTPKHLITATGQRVTLRCSPRSGDLSVYWYQQSLDQGLQFLIQYYNGEERAKGNILERFSAQQFPDLHSELNLSSLELGDSALYFCASSVGAARVYEQYFGPGTRLTVT.

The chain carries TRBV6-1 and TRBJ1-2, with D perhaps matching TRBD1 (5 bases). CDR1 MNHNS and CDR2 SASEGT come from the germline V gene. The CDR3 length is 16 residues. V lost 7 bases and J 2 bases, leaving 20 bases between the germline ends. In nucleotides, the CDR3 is TGTGCCAGCACGGAACTGGGGACCCCCCCAAACTATGGCTACACCTTC. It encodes CASTELGTPPNYGYTF.

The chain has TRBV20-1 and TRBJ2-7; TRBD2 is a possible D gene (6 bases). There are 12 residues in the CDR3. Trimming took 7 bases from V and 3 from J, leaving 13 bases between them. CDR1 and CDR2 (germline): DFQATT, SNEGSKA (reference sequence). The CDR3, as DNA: TGCAGTGTCTCGGGACTGTACTACGAGCAGTACTTC. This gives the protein CSVSGLYYEQYF.

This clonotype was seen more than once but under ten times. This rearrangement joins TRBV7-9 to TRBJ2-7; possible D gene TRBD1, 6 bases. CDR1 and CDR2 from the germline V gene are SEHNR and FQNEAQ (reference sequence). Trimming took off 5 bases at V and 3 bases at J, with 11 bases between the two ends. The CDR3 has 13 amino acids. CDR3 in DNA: TGTGCCAGCAGCCCGAGGACAGACTACGAGCAGTACTTC. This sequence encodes CASSPRTDYEQYF. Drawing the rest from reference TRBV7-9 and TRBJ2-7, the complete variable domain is DTGVSQNPRHKITKRGQNVTFRCDPISEHNRLYWYRQTLGQGPEFLTYFQNEAQLEKSRLLSDRFSAERPKGSFSTLEIQRTEQGDSAMYLCASSPRTDYEQYFGPGTRLTVT.

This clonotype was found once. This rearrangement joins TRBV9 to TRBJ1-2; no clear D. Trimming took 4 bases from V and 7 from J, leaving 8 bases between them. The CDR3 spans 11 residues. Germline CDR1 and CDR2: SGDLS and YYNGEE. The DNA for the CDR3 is TGTGCCAGCAGCCGGGAACTTGGCTACACCTTC. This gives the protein CASSRELGYTF.

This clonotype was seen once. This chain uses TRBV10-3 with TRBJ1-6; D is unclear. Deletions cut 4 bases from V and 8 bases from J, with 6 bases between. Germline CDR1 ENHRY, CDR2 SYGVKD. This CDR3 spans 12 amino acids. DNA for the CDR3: TGTGCCATCAGTGGAATGGATTCACCCCTCCACTTT. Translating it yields CAISGMDSPLHF.

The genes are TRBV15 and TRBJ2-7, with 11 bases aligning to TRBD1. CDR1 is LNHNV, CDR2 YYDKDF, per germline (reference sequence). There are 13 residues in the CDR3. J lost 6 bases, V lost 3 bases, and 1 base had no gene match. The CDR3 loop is CATSRDRGREQYF. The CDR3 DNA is TGTGCCACCAGCAGGGACAGGGGGCGCGAGCAGTACTTC.

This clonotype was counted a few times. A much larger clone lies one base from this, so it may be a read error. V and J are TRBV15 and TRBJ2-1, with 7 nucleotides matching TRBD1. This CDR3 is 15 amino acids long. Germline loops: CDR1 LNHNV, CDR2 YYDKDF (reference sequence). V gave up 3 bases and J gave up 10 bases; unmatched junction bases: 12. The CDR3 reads CATSSSPGQFDEQFF. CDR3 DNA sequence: TGTGCCACCAGCAGCTCCCCGGGACAGTTCGACGAGCAGTTCTTC. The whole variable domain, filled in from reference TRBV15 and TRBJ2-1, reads DAMVIQNPRYQVTQFGKPVTLSCSQTLNHNVMYWYQQKSSQAPKLLFHYYDKDFNNEADTPDNFQSRRPNTSFCFLDIRSPGLGDTAMYLCATSSSPGQFDEQFFGPGTRLTVL.

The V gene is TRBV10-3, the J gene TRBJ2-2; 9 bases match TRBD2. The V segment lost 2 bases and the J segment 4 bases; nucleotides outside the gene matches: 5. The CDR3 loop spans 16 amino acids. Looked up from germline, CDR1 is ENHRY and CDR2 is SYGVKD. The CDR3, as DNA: TGTGCCATCAGTGAGGGGCTAGCGGGGACCACCGGGGAGCTGTTTTTT. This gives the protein CAISEGLAGTTGELFF.

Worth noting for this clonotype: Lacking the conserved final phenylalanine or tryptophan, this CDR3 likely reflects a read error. The CDR3 spells CASSWTRGNYEQYL. As DNA, the CDR3 is TGCGCCAGCAGCTGGACCAGGGGAAACTACGAGCAGTACCTC. J is TRBJ2-7 and V is TRBV5-1; D perhaps matches TRBD1 (6 bases). The CDR3 covers 14 residues. Germline values: CDR1 SGHRS, CDR2 YFSETQ. Trimming removed 3 bases at V and 3 bases at J, with 13 bases between.

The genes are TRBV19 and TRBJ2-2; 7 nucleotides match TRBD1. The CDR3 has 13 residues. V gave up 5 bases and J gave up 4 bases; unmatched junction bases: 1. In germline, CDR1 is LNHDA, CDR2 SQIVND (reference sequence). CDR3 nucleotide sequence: TGTGCCAGTAGTGGGACAGTCACCGGGGAGCTGTTTTTT. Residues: CASSGTVTGELFF.

The CDR3, as DNA: TGTGCCAGCAGCACCCGGACCGGAGAGACCCAGTACTTC. This gives the protein CASSTRTGETQYF. The chain couples TRBV7-2 to TRBJ2-5; D is undetermined. Per the germline V gene, CDR1 is SGHTA and CDR2 is FQGNSA. The V gene lost 5 bases and the J gene lost 4 bases, with 11 bases spanning the gap. This CDR3 is built from 13 residues.

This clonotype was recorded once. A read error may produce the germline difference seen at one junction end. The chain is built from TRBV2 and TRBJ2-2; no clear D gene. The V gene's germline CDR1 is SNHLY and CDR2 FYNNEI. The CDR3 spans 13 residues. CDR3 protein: CALGGVLSGELFF. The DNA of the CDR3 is TGCGCTCTTGGTGGGGTACTGTCCGGGGAGCTGTTTTTT.

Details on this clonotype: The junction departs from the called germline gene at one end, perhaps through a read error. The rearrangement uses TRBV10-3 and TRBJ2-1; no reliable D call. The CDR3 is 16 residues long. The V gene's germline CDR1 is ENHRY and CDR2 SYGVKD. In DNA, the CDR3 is TGTGCCAGCAGTGAAGTTGGCGTCTACTATTACAATGAGCAGTTCTTC. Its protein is CASSEVGVYYYNEQFF.

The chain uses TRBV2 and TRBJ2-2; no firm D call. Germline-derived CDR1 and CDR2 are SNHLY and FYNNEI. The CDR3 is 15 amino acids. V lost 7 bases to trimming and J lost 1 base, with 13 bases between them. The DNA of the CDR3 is TGTGCCAGCACCCGCCTTGGCAGGAACACCGGGGAGCTGTTTTTT. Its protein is CASTRLGRNTGELFF.

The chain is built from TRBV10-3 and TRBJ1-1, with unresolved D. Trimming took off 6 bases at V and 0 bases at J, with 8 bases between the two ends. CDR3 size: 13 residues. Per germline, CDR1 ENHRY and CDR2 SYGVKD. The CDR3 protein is CAIRNSVNTEAFF. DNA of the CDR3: TGTGCCATCAGGAATTCAGTGAACACTGAAGCTTTCTTT.

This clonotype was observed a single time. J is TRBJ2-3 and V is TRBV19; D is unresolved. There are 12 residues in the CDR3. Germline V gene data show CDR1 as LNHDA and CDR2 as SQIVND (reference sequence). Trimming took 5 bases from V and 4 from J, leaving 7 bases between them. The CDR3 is CASSFVADTQYF. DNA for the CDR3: TGTGCCAGTAGTTTCGTAGCAGATACGCAGTATTTT. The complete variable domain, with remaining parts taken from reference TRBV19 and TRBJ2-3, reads DGGITQSPKYLFRKEGQNVTLSCEQNLNHDAMYWYRQDPGQGLRLIYYSQIVNDFQKGDIAEGYSVSREKKESFPLTVTSAQKNPTAFYLCASSFVADTQYFGPGTRLTVL.

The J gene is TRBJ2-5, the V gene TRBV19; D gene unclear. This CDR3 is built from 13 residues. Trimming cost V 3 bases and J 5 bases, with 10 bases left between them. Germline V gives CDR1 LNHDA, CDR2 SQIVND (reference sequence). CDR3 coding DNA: TGTGCCAGTAGTATTTCAGGTTCGGAGACCCAGTACTTC. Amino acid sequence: CASSISGSETQYF.

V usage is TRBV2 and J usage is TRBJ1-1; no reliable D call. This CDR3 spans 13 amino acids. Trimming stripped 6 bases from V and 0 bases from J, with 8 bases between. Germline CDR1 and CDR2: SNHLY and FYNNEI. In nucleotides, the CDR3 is TGTGCCAGCAGCGGTGACCTGAACACTGAAGCTTTCTTT. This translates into CASSGDLNTEAFF.

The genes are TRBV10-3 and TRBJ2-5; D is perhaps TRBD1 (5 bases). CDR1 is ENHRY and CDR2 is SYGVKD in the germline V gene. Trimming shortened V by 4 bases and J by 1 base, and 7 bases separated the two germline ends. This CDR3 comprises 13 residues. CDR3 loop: CAISGQLQETQYF. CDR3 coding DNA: TGTGCCATCAGTGGACAGCTCCAAGAGACCCAGTACTTC.